This T cell receptor beta chain was obtained from a study of cytomegalovirus exposure and HLA in healthy donors (dated by TCRdb to between 2016 and 2019). Looking at the study overall: According to an earlier analysis of 587 of the donors, about 180 million T cells yielded 95 million to 140 million unique TCR beta sequences and about 300 Gb of sequence data. An early release that covered fewer than 750 HLA-typed donors contained approximately 320 gigabases of sequencing data and around 85 million unique TCR sequences. The genetic ancestry cluster associated with self-reported Caucasian donors included over 80% of the 300 to 450 genotyped donors. The study aimed to test whether signatures of past pathogen exposure could be identified by cataloging public T cell receptors. The study used immunosequencing to profile the T cell repertoires of more than 650 subjects and linked those repertoires to cytomegalovirus serostatus. A separate validation cohort of roughly 110 different subjects was used in addition to the 666-subject first cohort. The study combined high-throughput TCR immunosequencing, statistical association of individual TCRs with disease status, and machine learning to predict cytomegalovirus infection status. To study patterns of TCR occurrence, a later analysis re-analyzed previously published TCR beta repertoires from several hundred donors and added high-resolution HLA genotyping. In the later analysis, no new phenotypic data were used to find candidate immune exposures; instead, reliance was placed on TCR beta sequences and their occurrence across donors. An earlier analysis of nearly 600 of the donors applied high-throughput TCR beta sequencing to assess whether each TCR beta V gene segment acted as functional or pseudogenic. Alongside the repertoire data, information on donor age, sex, ethnicity and CMV serostatus was compiled. A later genetic analysis used genome-wide SNP genotypes for about three fifths of the 666 donors, treating that subset as a discovery cohort. Every repertoire in the discovery cohort had been generated on one and the same sequencing platform. HLA typing covered class I and class II loci at four-digit resolution. The number of donors typed differed by locus, with roughly 629-640 for A, B, C, DRB1 and DQB1, roughly 550 for DQA1, over 600 for DPA1, and around 460 for DPB1. Because of strong linkage in the cohort, roughly five DR-DQ haplotypes were treated as single units for association and clustering. Across approximately 420 genotyped donors of the cohort, an average of roughly 250,000 unique TCR beta nucleotide sequences per donor were sequenced, and 15% to 20% of those sequences were non-productive.

V gives up 1 base and J gives up 5 bases, and the segment between their germline ends measures 15 bases. The CDR3 sequence holds 15 residues, the cysteine and phenylalanine included. Only the CDR3 DNA stays, 45 bases, in frame from base 1. For CDR1 and CDR2, the germline V gene (reference sequence) lists SGHNT and YYREEE. The investigation overall reported the following: A later genetic analysis associated a missense DCLRE1C variant with V-gene and J-gene trimming of TCR beta chains, and an independent cohort replicated the association. Cytomegalovirus status was reported to be diagnosed by the classifier with high specificity and sensitivity in both the original and validation cohorts. Because counts were too low, under 20 rarely observed V segments, including chromosome 9 orphons, were left out of the earlier analysis of several hundred of the donors. A further reported finding was that TCR beta sequences accurately predicted the HLA-A and HLA-B alleles for most subjects in the first cohort. Across donors, most TCR sequences were observed very rarely, whereas some public TCRs were present in many individuals. The study listed approximately 150 TCR beta chains as associated with cytomegalovirus. This cohort had only TCR beta chains sequenced, and the lack of alpha or paired-chain data limited which features could be detected. In a later analysis, HLA-associated TCR beta chains showed more clonal expansion and lower generation probabilities than non-associated chains that were equally common. A later analysis found that most CMV-associated TCR beta chains appeared HLA-restricted, with HLA associations seemingly driven largely by CMV exposure. In an earlier analysis of more than 450 of the donors, most TCR beta V segments were observed in productive rearrangements about 90% or about 30% of the time, broadly matching IMGT annotations. Correlated functional status among segregating V segments might be attributable to linkage disequilibrium, but an unknown experimental factor could not be ruled out. In a later analysis, several top co-occurrence clusters were reported to appear linked to parvovirus B19, influenza, CMV and Epstein-Barr virus. A later analysis associated 16,951 TCR beta sequences with specific HLA alleles at a false discovery rate of 0.05. In a later analysis, TCR association rates were found to vary across HLA loci, with the most associated TCRs seen for DRB1 alleles and the fewest for HLA-C alleles. The sequencing pipeline was judged likely to have produced a cluster of highly shared sequence variants as a technical artifact. Some IMGT-functional V segments, including TRBV6-2 and TRBV6-3, could not be distinguished by the 87-base-pair reads and were therefore excluded. For the cohort, immune exposure information was limited to CMV serostatus. Because HLA typing was missing for some donors at each locus, association tests included only the typed subset. Roughly uniform sequencing depth across donors was assumed in presence/absence analyses, although this assumption may not hold. Strong co-occurrence of HLA alleles, especially DR and DQ, made assigning TCR associations to individual alleles difficult. In vitro tests confirmed that a few of the cytomegalovirus-associated TCR beta chains recognize cytomegalovirus antigens. Compared with the roughly 600-donor mean, donors in an Asian-associated ancestry cluster had fewer N-insertions in productive TCRs, according to a later genetic analysis. It was suggested by the authors that the approach could potentially be generalized to other disease states and immunological phenotypes.

The cohort consisted of more than 650 healthy bone marrow donors. At the time of sampling, every cohort member was nominally healthy, though immune exposures that went unrecorded were likely present. Of the roughly 720 cohort members, almost 300 had positive CMV serostatus and fewer than 450 had negative CMV serostatus, and CMV serostatus was not recorded for the donor. A peripheral blood sample was collected from each donor, and TCR beta sequencing was performed on peripheral blood mononuclear cells. Genomic DNA extraction from the blood cell samples was performed with the Qiagen DNeasy Blood Extraction Kit. As for this clone: Its antigen target is currently unknown. Nothing much larger sits one base from this clone, and base qualities are not available.

Libraries were built with the immunoSEQ multiplex PCR assay. The multiplex PCR relied on a mix of 60 forward primers for TCR Vbeta segments and 13 reverse primers for TCR Jbeta segments. The CDR3 region of rearranged TCR beta genes was amplified from genomic DNA with a multiplex PCR assay. On the Illumina HiSeq System, the amplified TCR beta libraries were sequenced as 87-base-pair reads. For the original study's pipeline: In a later analysis, tens of millions of unique TCR beta chains were counted across the 690 or so repertoires, and around 10 million of these chains were shared by at least two donors. Raw reads were error-corrected and collapsed into unique sequences with a nearest-neighbor algorithm that merged closely related sequences to remove PCR and sequencing errors. Alignment of CDR3 sequences to IMGT reference sequences was used to assign V, D and J gene segments. For a sequence to be retained, at least a six-nucleotide match to both a V gene segment and a J gene segment was required. Rearrangements were called productive when the CDR3 lacked stop codons and stayed in frame with V and J; all others were non-productive. CDR3 was defined by IMGT convention, running from the second conserved V-encoded cysteine to the conserved J-encoded phenylalanine. The earlier analysis of 450 to 750 of the donors excluded any sequence lacking an unambiguous match to a single V gene segment. An earlier analysis of roughly 590 of the donors called V segments functional above 56.7% productive rearrangements and segregating when the between-donor standard deviation exceeded 5%. A statistical classification framework was developed to diagnose cytomegalovirus status using the catalog of TCR beta chain sequences. A later analysis assigned V and J genes by comparing TCR nucleotide sequences with IMGT/GENE-DB human TR gene sequences. In a later analysis, CDR3 sequences and most-parsimonious VDJ recombination scenarios were assigned using the TCRdist pipeline. In a later analysis, each TCR beta chain was defined by its CDR3 amino acid sequence together with its V-gene family, and reads lacking a unique V-gene family were excluded. In a later analysis, 450 to 600 highly shared, low-generation-probability nucleotide sequences were removed to address suspected cross-contamination and a sequencing artifact. For each public chain, a later analysis derived a clonal expansion index from normalized ranks of inferred template counts within each repertoire. In a later analysis, generation probabilities were computed with a VDJ recombination model fitted to out-of-frame rearrangements, and the resulting probabilities were checked against IGoR. Hypergeometric tests were used in a later analysis to score TCR-TCR, TCR-HLA and TCR-CMV co-occurrence, with a repertoire-size bias correction applied to the TCR pairs. False discovery rates were estimated in a later analysis by permuting HLA or CMV assignments 20 times. In a later analysis, co-occurring TCRs were grouped with DBSCAN, and TCRdist sequence similarity was added when clustering was performed within HLA-allele-positive subsets. Repertoires with fewer than 30,000 or more than 120,000 public chains, plus five repertoires with anomalous nucleotide sharing, were excluded from co-occurrence clustering. What TCRdb holds here is the immuneACCESS table cut down to in-frame rearrangements. Part of the clones is not present; checked against another copy, under half of the missing clones reflect an unresolved V gene, and the others are unexplained. That table is the source of V, J and clone size, and D and trimming were worked out from the DNA. Here the sample has about 97,000 clones; around 57% occur a single time. Clones ranked in the top ten supply over 4% of the sample.

Material: PBMCs. The receptor was isolated from a human donor in good health. Here the chain combines TRBV5-4 and TRBJ1-1; a tentative D call is TRBD1 (5 bases match). The DNA is TGTGCCAGCAGCTTGTGGGACTCCCTTAGAACTGAAGCTTTCTTT. It is translated as CASSLWDSLRTEAFF.